This T cell receptor beta chain is drawn from a study of shared clonotypes between healthy human individuals. About the research overall: The study used three CD4 naive, three CD4 memory, two CD8 naive and one CD8 memory plate per donor. Findings of the study overall: As a rule, naive subsets had a larger estimated richness than memory subsets. Roughly 4.6% of naive CD4 clonotypes were common to several donors.

Of note for this clone: Its specificity is unknown.

The naive CD8 population came from CD45RO-negative cells selected for CCR7, without terminally differentiated effector memory CD45RA+ cells. TCRdb's table, derived via immunoSEQ multiplex PCR, lists solely in-frame clones and lacks some. The table lists about 590,000 clones, about 95% of them singletons, with 0.11% in the top ten. The receptor was derived from a woman in her 30s in good health. The sequenced sample consisted of naive CD8+ T cells sorted from blood.

The CDR3 is CSVAWTGEADGYTF. The CDR3 DNA follows: TGCAGCGTAGCCTGGACAGGGGAGGCAGATGGCTACACCTTC. This rearrangement joins TRBV29-1 to TRBJ1-2, with 9 positions matching TRBD1. V shed 6 bases and J 6 bases; nucleotides not matched to a gene: 11. The CDR3 is 14 amino acids. The V gene's germline CDR1 is SQVTM and CDR2 ANQGSEA.